This T cell receptor (beta chain) stems from a study of STAT5B mutations in CD4+ large granular lymphocyte leukemia. This CDR3 is 15 amino acids long. V lost 11 bases, J lost 9 bases, and 13 bases stayed unmatched. Germline V gene data show CDR1 as LNHDA and CDR2 as SQIVND (reference sequence). Clones were read by immunoSEQ multiplex PCR, and TCRdb kept only the in-frame ones, dropping some. The sample lists 37,000 or so clones, approximately 80% occurring once. Buffy coats from healthy blood donors served as controls. V usage is TRBV19 and J usage is TRBJ1-6; the match to TRBD1 covers 10 bases. The TCR originated in a human donor in good health. Sequencing was done on a sample of CD4+ T cells from blood buffy coats. The DNA of the CDR3 is TGTGCCGCCTCTCCCGGGACAGGGGTACTTTCACCCCTCCACTTT. Translated: CAASPGTGVLSPLHF.